Listed below are T cell receptor beta chains from one sample, sequenced in a study of CD8+ T cells in alopecia areata. Profiling relied on immunoSEQ multiplex PCR, and the TCRdb table lists in-frame clones only, not all of them. The sample carries 150,000 to 250,000 clones, over 45% recorded once. The source was CD4+ T cells sorted from blood, collected at week 24, from a patient treated with tofacitinib. These TCRs come from a human donor with alopecia areata. Each CDR3 is given with its conserved first and last residue. D genes are given only for firm matches. A clone size is listed for some rows: how often the clone was seen (once, few, many), or a class if it is expanded.

J,length,D,size,V,DNA,CDR3
TRBJ2-7,15,TRBD1,NA,TRBV7-2,TGTGCCAGCAGCCTAGAAACCGGGACAGGGAGGGAGCAGTACTTC,CASSLETGTGREQYF
TRBJ2-3,15,TRBD1,NA,TRBV5-1,TGCGCCAGCAGCTTGGACAGGGGAAACACAGATACGCAGTATTTT,CASSLDRGNTDTQYF
TRBJ2-1,17,NA,few,TRBV27,TGTGCCAGCAGTTTATCGTACGTGGGGGCTGATTACAATGAGCAGTTCTTC,CASSLSYVGADYNEQFF
TRBJ2-6,14,NA,few,TRBV7-2,TGTGCCAGCAGCCTCACGCCTGGGGCCAACGTCCTGACTTTC,CASSLTPGANVLTF
TRBJ1-1,16,TRBD1,NA,TRBV6-5,TGTGCCAGCAGTTGGGAAAAAAGGGGGCTGAACACTGAAGCTTTCTTT,CASSWEKRGLNTEAFF
TRBJ2-3,14,TRBD2,NA,TRBV10-3,TGTGCCAGTGGACTAGCGGGGGGGCAAGGAACGCAGTATTTT,CASGLAGGQGTQYF
TRBJ1-2,15,NA,NA,TRBV6-5,TGTGCCAGCAGTTACTCGAATGTGGGCAGATATGGCTACACCTTC,CASSYSNVGRYGYTF
TRBJ1-2,14,TRBD1,NA,TRBV11-2,TGTGCCAGCAGCCCGCGGGACAGGGACTATGGCTACACCTTC,CASSPRDRDYGYTF
TRBJ2-5,14,NA,NA,TRBV4-3,TGCGCCAGCAGCCAAGCAGTTGCGGCAAAGACCCAGTACTTC,CASSQAVAAKTQYF
TRBJ1-1,14,NA,once,TRBV9,TGTGCCAGCAGCAAACAGGTGAGGAACACTGAAGCTTTCTTT,CASSKQVRNTEAFF
TRBJ2-7,14,TRBD1,few,TRBV30,TGTGCCTGGAGTCCCGGGACAGGGGTCGGCGAGCAGTACTTC,CAWSPGTGVGEQYF
TRBJ2-7,14,TRBD1,NA,TRBV10-3,TGTGCCATCAGTGCGGACAGGCACTCCTACGAGCAGTACTTC,CAISADRHSYEQYF
TRBJ2-2,12,NA,NA,TRBV19,TGTGCCAGTAGCCCGTACACCGGGGAGCTGTTTTTT,CASSPYTGELFF
TRBJ1-5,12,NA,NA,TRBV29-1,TGCAGCGCTACGGAGTGGGGTCAGCCCCAGCATTTT,CSATEWGQPQHF
TRBJ2-7,13,TRBD2,NA,TRBV30,TGTGCCTGGAGTTTCCTAGCGGGGGGCGAGCAGTACTTC,CAWSFLAGGEQYF
TRBJ1-1,12,NA,once,TRBV29-1,TGCAGCGTTGCCGGGAGGAACACTGAAGCTTTCTTT,CSVAGRNTEAFF
TRBJ2-5,14,TRBD2,NA,TRBV29-1,TGCAGCGTCCTCCTTAGGACTAGCGGAGAGACCCAGTACTTC,CSVLLRTSGETQYF
TRBJ1-1,14,NA,NA,TRBV7-9,TGTGCCAGCAGCATGAGGGTGATGAACACTGAAGCTTTCTTT,CASSMRVMNTEAFF
TRBJ1-2,17,NA,NA,TRBV5-4,TGTGCCAGCAGCTCGCCGGGAGGGGAAATGCTTTCGCATGGCTACACCTTC,CASSSPGGEMLSHGYTF
TRBJ1-1,13,NA,few,TRBV5-1,TGCGCCAGCAGAGGCACAATGAACACTGAAGCTTTCTTT,CASRGTMNTEAFF
TRBJ2-4,16,NA,NA,TRBV18,TGTGCCAGCTCACCACGCAGCGCTATAGCCAAAAACATTCAGTACTTC,CASSPRSAIAKNIQYF
TRBJ2-3,15,TRBD2,NA,TRBV5-4,TGTGCCAGCAGCTTCGCGCGGGAGAGCACAGATACGCAGTATTTT,CASSFARESTDTQYF
TRBJ1-2,17,NA,NA,TRBV29-1,TGCAGCGGCCAGGTCGCGGCCTCAAATACTAGACGCTATGGCTACACCTTC,CSGQVAASNTRRYGYTF
TRBJ1-1,10,NA,NA,TRBV29-1,TGCAGCGTTGAGGGGATTGAAGCTTTCTTT,CSVEGIEAFF
TRBJ2-2,13,NA,NA,TRBV29-1,TGCAGCGCCGGGGCGTACGGCACCGGGGAGCTGTTTTTT,CSAGAYGTGELFF
TRBJ2-2,17,NA,NA,TRBV5-5,TGTGCCAGCAGCACCGAACCCCATCTCTTGGGCACCGGGGAGCTGTTTTTT,CASSTEPHLLGTGELFF
TRBJ2-7,13,TRBD1,NA,TRBV2,TGTGCCAGCAGATCGGGACAGGGGTACGAGCAGTACTTC,CASRSGQGYEQYF
TRBJ1-5,15,TRBD1,NA,TRBV5-6,TGTGCCAGCAGCCGTCTGGACAGGGACACTCAGCCCCAGCATTTT,CASSRLDRDTQPQHF
TRBJ2-6,12,NA,few,TRBV7-3,TGTGCCAGCAGGGCTGGGGCCAACGTCCTGACTTTC,CASRAGANVLTF
TRBJ2-2,15,NA,NA,TRBV4-3,TGCGCCAGCAGCCAAGATTCGAGGGGCACCGGGGAGCTGTTTTTT,CASSQDSRGTGELFF
TRBJ2-7,14,TRBD1,once,TRBV7-2,TGTGCCAGCACCCTGGACAGGGGGCTAGGCGAGCAGTACTTC,CASTLDRGLGEQYF
TRBJ2-1,12,NA,NA,TRBV4-1,TGCGCCAGTAGTAGGCCGGCCAATGAGCAGTTCTTC,CASSRPANEQFF
TRBJ1-1,14,NA,NA,TRBV6-5,TGTGCCAGCAGCGACAATTGGGACAACACTGAAGCTTTCTTT,CASSDNWDNTEAFF
TRBJ2-5,14,NA,NA,TRBV6-5,TGTGCCAGCAGTTACTTAGCAGGGGAGGAGACCCAGTACTTC,CASSYLAGEETQYF
TRBJ2-2,16,NA,NA,TRBV7-2,TGTGCCAGCAGCTTAGGGGCGGTAGCGAACACCGGGGAGCTGTTTTTT,CASSLGAVANTGELFF
TRBJ2-3,17,TRBD2,few,TRBV5-1,TGCGCCAGCAGCCTAACATCGCCGGGACTAGCGGGGGGTACGCAGTATTTT,CASSLTSPGLAGGTQYF
TRBJ2-7,13,TRBD2,NA,TRBV29-1,TGCAGCGCCTTAGCGGGGGGAAACTACGAGCAGTACTTC,CSALAGGNYEQYF
TRBJ2-5,14,NA,NA,TRBV7-3,TGTGCCAGCAGCCCCAGAACGTCAGGGGAGACCCAGTACTTC,CASSPRTSGETQYF
TRBJ1-5,12,NA,NA,TRBV27,TGTGCCAGCAGTTTACAGGGTCAGCCCCAGCATTTT,CASSLQGQPQHF
TRBJ1-4,16,NA,once,TRBV11-2,TGTGCCAGCAGCTTCACATCCGGGGGGGAATTAGAAAAACTGTTTTTT,CASSFTSGGELEKLFF
TRBJ2-3,17,TRBD2,NA,TRBV5-4,TGTGCCAGCAGCCTTGGGAGGGGCGGTGAACTAACAGATACGCAGTATTTT,CASSLGRGGELTDTQYF
TRBJ2-7,14,NA,few,TRBV9,TGTGCCAGCAGCGTGGGGGGTAGCGGCTACGAGCAGTACTTC,CASSVGGSGYEQYF
TRBJ2-7,14,NA,NA,TRBV5-1,TGCGCCAGCAGCTTGTTGCGGGGGCTAGAAGAGCAGTACTTC,CASSLLRGLEEQYF
TRBJ2-7,15,NA,NA,TRBV7-3,TGTGCCAGCAGCTTAATACCGGACAAAGGGGACGAGCAGTACTTC,CASSLIPDKGDEQYF
TRBJ1-1,16,NA,NA,TRBV5-1,TGCGCCAGCAGCTTGGCCGGGGAGGCTAGGAACACTGAAGCTTTCTTT,CASSLAGEARNTEAFF
TRBJ2-1,15,NA,NA,TRBV6-6,TGTGCCAGCAGTGACCGCGTAAGCTCCTACAATGAGCAGTTCTTC,CASSDRVSSYNEQFF
TRBJ2-7,13,NA,few,TRBV5-1,TGCGCCAGCAGCATAACAGGGATGGGCGAGCAGTACTTC,CASSITGMGEQYF
TRBJ1-1,12,NA,NA,TRBV28,TGTGCCAGCACCTTAGTGAACACTGAAGCTTTCTTT,CASTLVNTEAFF
TRBJ2-5,15,TRBD2,NA,TRBV7-9,TGTGCCAGCACCCAGTTAGCGGGAGGGTCGGGGACCCAGTACTTC,CASTQLAGGSGTQYF
TRBJ1-1,16,TRBD1,NA,TRBV10-3,TGTGCCAGCAGTCAACTTTTGACAGGGGGGCCCACTGAAGCTTTCTTT,CASSQLLTGGPTEAFF